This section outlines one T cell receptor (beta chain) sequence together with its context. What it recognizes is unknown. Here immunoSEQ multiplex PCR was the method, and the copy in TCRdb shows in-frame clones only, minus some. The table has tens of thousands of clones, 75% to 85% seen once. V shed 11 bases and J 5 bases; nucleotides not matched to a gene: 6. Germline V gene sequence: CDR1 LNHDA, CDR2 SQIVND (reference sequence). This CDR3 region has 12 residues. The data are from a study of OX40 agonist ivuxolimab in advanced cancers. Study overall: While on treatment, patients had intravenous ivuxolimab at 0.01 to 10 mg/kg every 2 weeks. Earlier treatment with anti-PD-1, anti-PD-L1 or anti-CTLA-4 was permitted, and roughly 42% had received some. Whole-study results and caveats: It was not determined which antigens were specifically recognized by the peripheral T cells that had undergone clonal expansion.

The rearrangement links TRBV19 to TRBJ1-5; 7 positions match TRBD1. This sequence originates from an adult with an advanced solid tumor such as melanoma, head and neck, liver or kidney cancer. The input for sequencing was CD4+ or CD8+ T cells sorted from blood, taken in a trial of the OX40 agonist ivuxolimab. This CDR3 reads CAAGTEDQPQHF. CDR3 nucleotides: TGTGCCGCCGGGACAGAGGATCAGCCCCAGCATTTT.